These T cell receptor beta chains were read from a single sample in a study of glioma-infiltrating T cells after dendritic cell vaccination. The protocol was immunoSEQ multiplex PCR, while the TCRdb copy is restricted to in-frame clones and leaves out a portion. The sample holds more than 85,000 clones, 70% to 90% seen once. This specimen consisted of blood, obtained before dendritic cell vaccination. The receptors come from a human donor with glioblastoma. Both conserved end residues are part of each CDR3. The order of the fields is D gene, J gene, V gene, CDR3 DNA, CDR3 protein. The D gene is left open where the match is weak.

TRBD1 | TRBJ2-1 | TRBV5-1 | TGCGCCAGCAGGGAAACAGGGGTAAACAATGAGCAGTTCTTC | CASRETGVNNEQFF
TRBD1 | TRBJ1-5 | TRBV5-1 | TGCGCCAGCAGCAAGGGACAGGGCAATCAGCCCCAGCATTTT | CASSKGQGNQPQHF
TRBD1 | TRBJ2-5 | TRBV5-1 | TGCGCCACCAGGACAGGGGTTGGAGAGACCCAGTACTTC | CATRTGVGETQYF
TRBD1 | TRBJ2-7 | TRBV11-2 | TGTGCCAGCAGCCCGCGACAGGGTAACGACGAGCAGTACTTC | CASSPRQGNDEQYF
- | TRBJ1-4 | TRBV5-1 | TGCGCCAGCAGCTTGGAAGGCGGGAATGAAAAACTGTTTTTT | CASSLEGGNEKLFF
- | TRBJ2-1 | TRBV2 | TGTGCCAGCAGTGAAAACAGGTACAATGAGCAGTTCTTC | CASSENRYNEQFF
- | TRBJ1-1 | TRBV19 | TGTGCCAGTAGTTTATCCCCCGGGGTCACTGAAGCTTTCTTT | CASSLSPGVTEAFF
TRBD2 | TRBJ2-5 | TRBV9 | TGTGCCAGCAGCGTAGGTCCCAGCGGGGGGATTTTGGAGACCCAGTACTTC | CASSVGPSGGILETQYF
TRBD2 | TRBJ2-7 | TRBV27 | TGTGCCAGCAGTGGGACTAGCGGGGGGCTAAGAGAGCAGTACTTC | CASSGTSGGLREQYF
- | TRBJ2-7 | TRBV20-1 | TGCAAGACCGGGAAAGCCTACGAGCAGTGCTTC | CKTGKAYEQCF
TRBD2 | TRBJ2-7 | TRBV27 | TGTGCCAGCAGTTATAGACTAGCGGGGACTAGGGAGCAGTACTTC | CASSYRLAGTREQYF
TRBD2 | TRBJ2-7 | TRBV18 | TGTGCCAGCTCATTCGGACTAGCCGACGAGCAGTACTTC | CASSFGLADEQYF
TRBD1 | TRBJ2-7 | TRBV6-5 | TGTGCCAGCAGTCTCCCGGGACAGCGCTACGAGCAGTACTTC | CASSLPGQRYEQYF
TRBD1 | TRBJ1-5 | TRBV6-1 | TGTGCCAGCCAGCCGGCTCAGGGGGCACGTCCCCAGCATTTT | CASQPAQGARPQHF
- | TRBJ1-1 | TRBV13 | TGTGCCAGCAGCCTACAGGGTCACACTGAAGCTTTCTTT | CASSLQGHTEAFF
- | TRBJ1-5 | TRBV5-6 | TGTGCCAGCAGCTTGGTACCAGTGAATCAGCCCCAGCATTTT | CASSLVPVNQPQHF